This T cell receptor (beta chain) was retrieved from a study of CD8+ T cells in alopecia areata. Whole-study context: At a dose of 5 to 10 mg twice daily, oral tofacitinib was given to treated patients. Study findings and constraints: Scalp clonality dropped significantly under tofacitinib, as did expanded CD8+ top-100 clones. Lesional scalp, especially alopecia totalis/universalis, showed higher clonality than normal scalp.

A note on this clone: Its cognate antigen is unknown.

Sequencing templates came from extracted RNA that was reverse transcribed into cDNA. TCRdb keeps only in-frame clones here, not all; method: immunoSEQ multiplex PCR. Counted here are approximately 140,000 clones, roughly nine tenths occurring once; the ten biggest clones make up less than 15%. Stated treatment: oral pan-JAK inhibitor, 5-10 mg twice daily. This CDR3 has 14 amino acids. Per germline, CDR1 GTSNPN and CDR2 SVGIG (reference sequence). The TCR originated in a human donor with alopecia areata. Sample: CD8+ T cells sorted from blood, taken at week 4, from a patient treated with tofacitinib. The genes are TRBV30 and TRBJ2-7; 9 positions match TRBD1. CDR3 DNA: TGTGCTGGAGAGGATTCGGGACAGGGACACGAGCAGTACTTC. Translation: CAGEDSGQGHEQYF.